The rows below give T cell receptor beta chains drawn from one sample of a study of blood T cell repertoires in COVID-19. Here immunoSEQ multiplex PCR was the method, and the copy in TCRdb shows in-frame clones only, minus some. The repertoire holds about 270,000 clones, with around 86% as singletons. Sample: peripheral blood. The receptor set was obtained from a woman in her sixties who had recovered from COVID-19. The CDR3 runs from the conserved cysteine through the conserved F or W. A D gene is named only where the DNA matches it firmly.

TRBV5-6	TRBD2	TRBJ2-1	15	CASSLGLAGEDEQFF
TRBV7-7	NA	TRBJ2-2	15	CASSLGDTVTGELFF
TRBV5-1	NA	TRBJ1-1	15	CASNPLGGRGTEAFF
TRBV28	TRBD1	TRBJ1-5	15	CASCYGTGYNQPQHF
TRBV19	TRBD1	TRBJ1-2	15	CASAEQSGQGYGYTF
TRBV28	NA	TRBJ2-7	14	CASSLVQVPSGYQF
TRBV4-1	TRBD1	TRBJ2-7	17	CASSQPTGSPILSEQYF
TRBV7-2	TRBD2	TRBJ2-7	14	CASTSGGRVYEQYF
TRBV11-2	TRBD2	TRBJ2-2	16	CASSASPGGVTGELFF
TRBV6-5	TRBD1	TRBJ1-1	14	CASSRLQGQTEAFF
TRBV24-1	NA	TRBJ2-1	13	CATATGLRDEQFF
TRBV5-4	NA	TRBJ1-5	15	CASSSGGGNNQPQHF
TRBV4-3	NA	TRBJ2-5	14	CASSQDMRYETQYF
TRBV9	TRBD1	TRBJ1-4	14	CASSTGGTNEKLFF
TRBV10-3	TRBD1	TRBJ2-7	12	CAISEGTGEQYF
TRBV9	TRBD2	TRBJ2-2	17	CASSETSGGAFGGELFF
TRBV15	TRBD1	TRBJ2-7	16	CATSNPGQGSSYEQYF
TRBV7-8	TRBD2	TRBJ2-1	18	CASSPRGLAGTPYNEQFF